Listed here are 14 T cell receptor beta chains from one sample, sequenced in a study of siplizumab effects on memory and regulatory T cells. Sequenced by immunoSEQ multiplex PCR; TCRdb stores in-frame clones only, minus some. The table shows 50,000 to 75,000 clones, with around 80% occurring only once. The sample was memory CD4+ T cells sorted from blood. These receptors all come from a human donor in good health.

V usage is TRBV5-6 and J usage is TRBJ1-2; 8 nucleotides line up with TRBD1. This CDR3 has 13 amino acids. After removal of 1 base from V and 12 bases from J, the junction contained 8 bases not matched to a gene. The V gene's germline CDR1 is SGHDT and CDR2 YYEEEE. The DNA for the CDR3 is TGTGCCAGCAGCTTGACGGACAGGGTGCGGAACACCTTC. Translated: CASSLTDRVRNTF.

The J gene is TRBJ2-1, the V gene TRBV28; 7 bases are a match to TRBD1. Germline V CDR1 and CDR2: MDHEN, SYDVKM. J gave up 2 bases and V 4 bases, and 8 bases lay outside the gene matches. The CDR3 totals 16 residues. The CDR3 reads CASSSDRVLAYNEQFF. CDR3 nucleotides: TGTGCCAGCAGTTCTGACAGGGTTCTAGCCTACAATGAGCAGTTCTTC.

The chain has TRBV6-1 and TRBJ1-1; 7 bases are shared with TRBD1. V gave up 5 bases and J gave up 4 bases; unmatched junction bases: 7. Germline values: CDR1 MNHNS, CDR2 SASEGT. The CDR3 loop spans 14 amino acids. The CDR3 coding sequence is TGTGCCAGCAGTACACGACAGGGTAGCACTGAAGCTTTCTTT. Translating gives CASSTRQGSTEAFF.

The chain links TRBV6-6 to TRBJ1-4; possibly TRBD1 for D (5 bases). Germline assignment: CDR1 MNHNY and CDR2 SVGAGI (reference sequence). Trimming removed 6 bases from V and 2 bases from J, with 10 bases in between. This CDR3 is built from 14 residues. CDR3 sequence reads: CASSRGGTNEKLFF. The CDR3 DNA reads as TGTGCCAGCAGCCGCGGGGGGACTAATGAAAAACTGTTTTTT.

This chain uses TRBV9 with TRBJ2-5; D remains unclear. CDR3 size: 12 residues. V was shortened by 3 bases and J by 5 bases, with 8 bases between the two germline ends. Germline V gene data show CDR1 as SGDLS and CDR2 as YYNGEE. CDR3 protein: CASSDLEETQYF. CDR3 DNA sequence: TGTGCCAGCAGCGACCTGGAGGAGACCCAGTACTTC.

V usage is TRBV4-2 and J usage is TRBJ1-1, with TRBD1 matching 10 bases. The CDR3 is 16 amino acids. CDR1 LGHNA and CDR2 YNFKEQ come from the germline V gene. Trimming at V came to 0 bases and at J to 6 bases, leaving 7 bases not matched to a gene. CDR3 region: CASSQDGPGQGAEAFF. The CDR3 region has the DNA TGTGCCAGCAGCCAAGACGGACCTGGACAGGGGGCTGAAGCTTTCTTT.

The CDR3 loop reads CASSPDLDEYRVHTF. CDR3 nucleotide sequence: TGTGCCAGCAGCCCCGACCTAGACGAATATAGGGTTCACACCTTC. This chain connects TRBV12-1 to TRBJ1-2. TRBV12-1 is assigned pseudogene status. This CDR3 comprises 15 residues.

Notes on this clone: At one of its ends the junction is not consistent with the germline gene, which may arise from a read error. This chain links TRBV6-1 with TRBJ2-5; D uncertain. CDR3 length equals 14 residues. Germline V gene lookup returns CDR1 MNHNS and CDR2 SASEGT. Here the CDR3 DNA reads TGTGCCAGCAGGGAAGGTTGGGCCGTAGAGACCCAGTACTTC. Protein: CASREGWAVETQYF.

The J gene is TRBJ2-7, the V gene TRBV7-2, with 7 bases lining up with TRBD1. V shed 5 bases, J shed 5 bases, and the junction held 9 bases outside the gene matches. The CDR3 consists of 14 residues. The V gene's germline CDR1 is SGHTA and CDR2 FQGNSA. The CDR3 loop reads CASSQNRGVNEQYF. The DNA of the CDR3 is TGTGCCAGCAGCCAGAACAGGGGTGTCAACGAGCAGTACTTC.

The rearrangement joins TRBV4-1 to TRBJ1-6; D unresolved. V was pared by 0 bases and J by 10 bases, with 13 bases between. The CDR3 is 15 amino acids. Germline V gives CDR1 MGHRA, CDR2 YSYEKL. The CDR3 DNA reads as TGCGCCAGCAGCCAAGATTTCAGGATAACATCACCCCTCCACTTT. This translates into CASSQDFRITSPLHF.

The chain has TRBV7-7 and TRBJ2-1; 11 positions agree with TRBD1. CDR3 length: 15 residues. In germline, CDR1 is SSHAT, CDR2 FNYEAQ (reference sequence). The V segment lost 6 bases and the J segment 2 bases; nucleotides outside the gene matches: 3. Written as DNA, the CDR3 is TGTGCCAGCAGTCGGACAGGGGGCGCCTACAATGAGCAGTTCTTC. Its protein product is CASSRTGGAYNEQFF.

This chain connects TRBV6-1 to TRBJ1-2; TRBD1 is a possible D gene (5 bases). The length of the CDR3 is 16 residues. CDR1 and CDR2 (germline): MNHNS, SASEGT. Trimming pared 4 bases from V and 3 bases from J, leaving 18 bases between. CDR3 nucleotide sequence: TGTGCCAGCAGTGCAAAAACCGGGACTTACCACTATGGCTACACCTTC. This encodes CASSAKTGTYHYGYTF.

This chain links TRBV29-1 with TRBJ1-2; possibly TRBD1 for D (5 bases). The CDR3 has 15 residues. V lost 6 bases to trimming and J lost 2 bases, with 19 bases between them. Germline-derived CDR1 and CDR2 are SQVTM and ANQGSEA. The CDR3 coding sequence is TGCAGCGTGGACCTTCGGGACCCCCAAAACTATGGCTACACCTTC. Amino acid sequence: CSVDLRDPQNYGYTF. The entire variable domain, with the rest obtained from reference TRBV29-1 and TRBJ1-2, is as follows: SAVISQKPSRDICQRGTSLTIQCQVDSQVTMMFWYRQQPGQSLTLIATANQGSEATYESGFVIDKFPISRPNLTFSTLTVSNMSPEDSSIYLCSVDLRDPQNYGYTFGSGTRLTVV.

The table lists this clone with a few counts. The chain employs TRBV15 and TRBJ2-7, with 8 bases that match TRBD2. Germline trimming cut 1 base from V and 2 bases from J; bases unmatched to any gene: 1. The CDR3 is made up of 14 amino acids. Germline loops: CDR1 LNHNV, CDR2 YYDKDF (reference sequence). In nucleotides, the CDR3 is TGTGCCACCAGCAGAGCGGGGGGGCCCTACGAGCAGTACTTC. Its translation: CATSRAGGPYEQYF. Looking up the rest from reference TRBV15 and TRBJ2-7 gives the full variable domain: DAMVIQNPRYQVTQFGKPVTLSCSQTLNHNVMYWYQQKSSQAPKLLFHYYDKDFNNEADTPDNFQSRRPNTSFCFLDIRSPGLGDTAMYLCATSRAGGPYEQYFGPGTRLTVT.